Described below is a single T cell receptor beta chain sequence and its context. Its antigen is unknown. Since a much larger clone is just one base distant, this may be a read error. The template was RNA from unsorted bulk tissue. This non-tumor lung sample came from over 3 cm beyond the tumor edge. The record originates from a study of tumor and adjacent non-tumor tissue in lung cancer. General study points: Tumor repertoires had a smaller top 100 clone share than normal lung. Tumor tissue had significantly higher TCR diversity than normal lung.

V lost 2 bases and J lost 10; bases outside the gene matches: 4. This CDR3 region has 13 residues. The germline V gene has CDR1 GTSNPN and CDR2 SVGIG (reference sequence). The library came from three nested PCR rounds adapted from ARM-PCR protocols. TCRdb called the multiplex PCR reads again in MiXCR, with one record for every CDR3 protein. The sample records 90,000 to 110,000 distinct CDR3 sequences, 62% being singletons. This chain uses TRBV30 with TRBJ1-6; TRBD1 agrees at 8 bases. The TCR was taken from a man in his 60s with non-small cell lung cancer. Sequenced input: distant non-tumor lung tissue. The CDR3 reads CAWSLTGASPLHF. In DNA, the CDR3 is TGTGCCTGGAGTTTGACAGGGGCCTCACCCCTCCACTTT.